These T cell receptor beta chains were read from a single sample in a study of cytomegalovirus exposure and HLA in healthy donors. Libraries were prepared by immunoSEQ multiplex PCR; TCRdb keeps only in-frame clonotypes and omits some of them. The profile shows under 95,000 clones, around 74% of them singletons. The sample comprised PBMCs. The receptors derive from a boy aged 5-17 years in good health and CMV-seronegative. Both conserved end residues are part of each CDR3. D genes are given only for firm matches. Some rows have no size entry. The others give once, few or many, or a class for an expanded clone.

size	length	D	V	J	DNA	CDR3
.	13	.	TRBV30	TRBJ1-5	TGTGCCTGGAGTCGGCAGAGGAATCAGCCCCAGCATTTT	CAWSRQRNQPQHF
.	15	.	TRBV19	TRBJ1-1	TGTGCCAGTAGTAAACCGGGACACCTTAACACTGAAGCTTTCTTT	CASSKPGHLNTEAFF
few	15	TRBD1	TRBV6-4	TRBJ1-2	TGTGCCAGCAGCCCCGGACAGGGGAGGGGCTATGGCTACACCTTC	CASSPGQGRGYGYTF
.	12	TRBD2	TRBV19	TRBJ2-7	TGTGCCACCAGCGGGGGACCCTACGAGCAGTACTTC	CATSGGPYEQYF
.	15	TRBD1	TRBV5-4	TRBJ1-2	TGTGCCAGCAGCGAACCTGGACAGGGGCACTATGGCTACACCTTC	CASSEPGQGHYGYTF
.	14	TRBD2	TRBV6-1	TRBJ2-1	TGTGCCAGCAGTACCGGGAGGGCCCTTAATGAGCAGTTCTTC	CASSTGRALNEQFF
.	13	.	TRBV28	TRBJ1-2	TGTGCGGGAGGGGCAGTGGGTTCGGGTGGCTACACCTTC	CAGGAVGSGGYTF
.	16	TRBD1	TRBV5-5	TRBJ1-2	TGTGCCAGCAGCCTCACGGGGACAGGGGACCACTATGGCTACACCTTC	CASSLTGTGDHYGYTF
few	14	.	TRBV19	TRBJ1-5	TGTGCCAGTAGTATACGATCTGGAGATCAGCCCCAGCATTTT	CASSIRSGDQPQHF
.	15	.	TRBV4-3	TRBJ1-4	TGCGCCAGCAGCCAATTCAGGGGAGTGGCTGAAAAACTGTTTTTT	CASSQFRGVAEKLFF
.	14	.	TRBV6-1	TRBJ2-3	TGTGCCAGCAGTGAAATCCTAAACACAGATACGCAGTATTTT	CASSEILNTDTQYF
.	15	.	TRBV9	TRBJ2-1	TGTGCCAGCAGCGTAGACGGGGGCTCCTACAATGAGCAGTTCTTC	CASSVDGGSYNEQFF
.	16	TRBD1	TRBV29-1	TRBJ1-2	TGCAGCGCCGACATGAGGGGGACAGTGAGTTTTGATGGCTACACCTTC	CSADMRGTVSFDGYTF
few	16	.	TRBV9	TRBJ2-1	TGTGCCAGCAGCGTAGTAGGGGGGGGAGCCTACAATGAGCAGTTCTTC	CASSVVGGGAYNEQFF
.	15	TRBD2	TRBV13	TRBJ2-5	TGTGCCAGCAGCTTAGGCCTCCGGGAGGAGGAGACCCAGTACTTC	CASSLGLREEETQYF
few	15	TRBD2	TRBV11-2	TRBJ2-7	TGTGCCAGCAGCTTAGAGATAGCGGGGGTCTACGAGCAGTACTTC	CASSLEIAGVYEQYF
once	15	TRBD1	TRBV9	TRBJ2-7	TGTGCCAGCAGCCCGAATGACAGGGGGGGGACCGAGCAGTACTTC	CASSPNDRGGTEQYF
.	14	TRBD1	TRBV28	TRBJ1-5	TGTGCCAGCCGGGGGACAGTGAGGAATCAGCCCCAGCATTTT	CASRGTVRNQPQHF
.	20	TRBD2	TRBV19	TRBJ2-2	TGTGCCAGTACATTCGATCCCGGGACTAGCGGGAGGGATTTAACCGGGGAGCTGTTTTTT	CASTFDPGTSGRDLTGELFF
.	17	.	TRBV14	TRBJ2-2	TGTGCCAGCAGCCAAGCTCTCTTGCGTCTAGGCACCGGGGAGCTGTTTTTT	CASSQALLRLGTGELFF
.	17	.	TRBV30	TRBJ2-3	TGTGCCTGGGACGCCGGCTGGGGGGGCGGAAGCACAGATACGCAGTATTTT	CAWDAGWGGGSTDTQYF
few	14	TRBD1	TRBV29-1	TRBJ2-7	TGCAGCGTTGAGGACGGACAGGGCGGGTACGAGCAGTACTTC	CSVEDGQGGYEQYF
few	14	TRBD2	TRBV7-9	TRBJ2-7	TGTGCCAGCAGCCTTGGGACTAGCGGGAACGAGCAGTACTTC	CASSLGTSGNEQYF
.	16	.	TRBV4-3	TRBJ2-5	TGCGCCAGCAGCCAGGGGGGTTCTTCGCTCCCGGAGACCCAGTACTTC	CASSQGGSSLPETQYF
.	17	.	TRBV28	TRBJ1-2	TGTGCCAGCAGTTTACCCCTCCCCGCGACAGACTCCAATGGCTACACCTTC	CASSLPLPATDSNGYTF
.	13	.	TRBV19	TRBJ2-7	TGTGCCAGTAGTATTAGAGGGAGCCACGAGCAGTACTTC	CASSIRGSHEQYF
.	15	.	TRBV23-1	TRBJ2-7	TGCGCCAGCAGTCATCCGTACTACCTGGGTGGCGAGCAGTACTTC	CASSHPYYLGGEQYF
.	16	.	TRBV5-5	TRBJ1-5	TGTGCCAGCAGCTTGGTACAGGACTATAGCAATCAGCCCCAGCATTTT	CASSLVQDYSNQPQHF
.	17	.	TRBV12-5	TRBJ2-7	TGTGCTAGTGGTTTCGCCACGGAGGGGAGGAGCTCCTACGAGCAGTACTTC	CASGFATEGRSSYEQYF
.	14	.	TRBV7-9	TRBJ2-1	TGTGCCAGCAGTCTAGTGGGAGCACGCAATGAGCAGTTCTTC	CASSLVGARNEQFF
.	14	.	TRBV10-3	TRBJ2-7	TGTGCCATCGGGCACCCGACTAACTCCTACGAGCAGTACTTC	CAIGHPTNSYEQYF
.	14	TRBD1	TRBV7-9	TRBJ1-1	TGTGCCAGCAGCCAGACAGGGGTGGTCACTGAAGCTTTCTTT	CASSQTGVVTEAFF
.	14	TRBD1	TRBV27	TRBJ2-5	TGTGCCAGCAGCTTCCGGGACAGCCAAGAGACCCAGTACTTC	CASSFRDSQETQYF
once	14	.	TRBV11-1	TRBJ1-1	TGTGCCAGCAGCCCCCAGGGAAGTAGGGGTGAAGCTTTCTTT	CASSPQGSRGEAFF
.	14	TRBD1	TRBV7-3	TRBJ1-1	TGTGCCAGCAGCGTGGACAGGATGAACACTGAAGCTTTCTTT	CASSVDRMNTEAFF
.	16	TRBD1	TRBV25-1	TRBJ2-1	TGTGCCAGCAAAGGGACAGGGGGAGGTAGCTACAATGAGCAGTTCTTC	CASKGTGGGSYNEQFF
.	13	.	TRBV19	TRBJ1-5	TGTGCCAGTAGTATAAGGGGTGTTCAGCCCCAGCATTTT	CASSIRGVQPQHF
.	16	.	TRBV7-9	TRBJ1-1	TGTGCCAGCAGCCCAAGGTGGGCAGGGGAGAACACTGAAGCTTTCTTT	CASSPRWAGENTEAFF
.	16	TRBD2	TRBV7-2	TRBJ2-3	TGTGCCAGCAGCCCGCGGGGGGGAGCTAGCACAGATACGCAGTATTTT	CASSPRGGASTDTQYF
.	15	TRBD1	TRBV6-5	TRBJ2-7	TGTGCCAGCAGTGTCCCGGGACAGGGGGCCTACGAGCAGTACTTC	CASSVPGQGAYEQYF
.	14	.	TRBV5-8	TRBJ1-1	TGTGCCAGCAGCTCGGTCCTGCGGGTCACTGAAGCTTTCTTT	CASSSVLRVTEAFF
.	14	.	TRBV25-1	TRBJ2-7	TGTGCCAGCAGTGATTCAAGTAGCTCCTACGAGCAGTACTTC	CASSDSSSSYEQYF
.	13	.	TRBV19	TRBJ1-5	TGTGCCAGTAGTTTGGACAGTAGGCAGCCCCAGCATTTT	CASSLDSRQPQHF
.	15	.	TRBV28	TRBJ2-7	TGTGCCAGCAGTCCACGTTTGGACACCCCCTACGAGCAGTACTTC	CASSPRLDTPYEQYF
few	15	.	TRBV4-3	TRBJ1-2	TGCGCCAGCAGCCCAGACCCCACTTCTAACTATGGCTACACCTTC	CASSPDPTSNYGYTF
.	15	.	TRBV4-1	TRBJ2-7	TGCGCCAGCAGCCAAGAGTCCAGGGGAGACTACGAGCAGTACTTC	CASSQESRGDYEQYF